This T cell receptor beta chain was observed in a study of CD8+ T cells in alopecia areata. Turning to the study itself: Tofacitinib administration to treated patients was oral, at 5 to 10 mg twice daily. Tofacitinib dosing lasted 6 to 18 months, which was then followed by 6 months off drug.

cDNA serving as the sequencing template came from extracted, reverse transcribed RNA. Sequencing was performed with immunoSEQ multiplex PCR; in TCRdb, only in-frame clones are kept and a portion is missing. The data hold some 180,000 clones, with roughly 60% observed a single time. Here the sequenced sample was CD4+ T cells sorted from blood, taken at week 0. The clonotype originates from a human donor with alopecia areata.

The CDR3 region has the DNA TGTGCCAGCAGCTTAGTGCGGCAGATTAATTCACCCCTCCACTTT. This translates into CASSLVRQINSPLHF. The V and J genes are TRBV7-2 and TRBJ1-6; D call uncertain. The CDR3 is 15 amino acids. Germline loops: CDR1 SGHTA, CDR2 FQGNSA. V lost 1 base, J lost 6 bases, and 10 bases lay in between.